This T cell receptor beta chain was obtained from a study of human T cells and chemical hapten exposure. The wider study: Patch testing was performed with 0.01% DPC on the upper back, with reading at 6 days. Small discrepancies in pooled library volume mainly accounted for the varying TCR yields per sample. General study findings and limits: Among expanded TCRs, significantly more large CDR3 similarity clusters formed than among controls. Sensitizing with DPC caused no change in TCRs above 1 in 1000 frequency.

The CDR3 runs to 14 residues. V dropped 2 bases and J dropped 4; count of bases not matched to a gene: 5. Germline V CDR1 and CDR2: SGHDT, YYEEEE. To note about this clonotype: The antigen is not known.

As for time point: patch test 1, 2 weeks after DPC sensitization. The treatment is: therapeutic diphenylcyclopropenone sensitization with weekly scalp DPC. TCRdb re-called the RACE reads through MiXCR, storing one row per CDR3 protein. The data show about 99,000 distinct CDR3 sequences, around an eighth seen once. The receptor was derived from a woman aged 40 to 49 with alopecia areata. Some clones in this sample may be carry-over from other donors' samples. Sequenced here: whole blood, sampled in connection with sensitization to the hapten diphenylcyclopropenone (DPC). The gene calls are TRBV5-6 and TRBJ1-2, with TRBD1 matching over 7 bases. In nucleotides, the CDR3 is TGTGCCAGCAGCTTATCCGGGACAGTCTATGGCTACACCTTC. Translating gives CASSLSGTVYGYTF.